The clone carrying this T cell receptor (beta chain) showed up just a few times. TCRdb independently ran MiXCR on the 5' RACE reads; one entry per CDR3 protein. The sample consists of around 83,000 distinct CDR3 sequences, roughly 5.1% of them appearing once. The data derive from a study of T cells of healthy individuals. The V end lost 2 bases, the J end lost 3 bases, and 11 bases lay between the germline ends. This CDR3 spans 15 amino acids. Looked up from germline, CDR1 is SNHLY and CDR2 is FYNNEI. The rearrangement uses TRBV2 and TRBJ1-5; no reliable D call. The receptor comes from a female donor in good health. The CDR3 sequence is CASSETGRSNQPQHF. CDR3 nucleotide sequence: TGTGCCAGCAGTGAAACCGGAAGATCCAATCAGCCCCAGCATTTT. Full variable domain (rest looked up from reference TRBV2 and TRBJ1-5): EPEVTQTPSHQVTQMGQEVILRCVPISNHLYFYWYRQILGQKVEFLVSFYNNEISEKSEIFDDQFSVERPDGSNFTLKIRSTKLEDSAMYFCASSETGRSNQPQHFGDGTRLSIL.